The present T cell receptor beta chain was sequenced within a study of T cells in Graves' hyperthyroidism and ophthalmopathy. V lost 3 bases and J lost 0, with 9 bases in between. The CDR3 runs 16 residues. The V gene's germline CDR1 is KGHSH and CDR2 LQKENI. TCR beta CDR3 regions were amplified from RNA. Initially, a first-round RT-PCR of the TCR CDR3 employed the HTBI primer set. Via MiXCR, TCRdb re-called the multiplex PCR reads, giving one row per CDR3 protein. The sample gives some 500,000 distinct CDR3 sequences, 15% to 20% of which show up once; roughly 29% is in the top ten. This clonotype was seen only a few times.

Sequencing was performed on blood. The receptor comes from a woman younger than 45 with Graves' ophthalmopathy. This chain joins TRBV18 and TRBJ2-6; D uncertain. This CDR3 is CASSPGPISGANVLTF. CDR3 in DNA: TGTGCCAGCTCACCCGGACCAATCTCTGGGGCCAACGTCCTGACTTTC.